This T cell receptor beta chain was identified during a study of immune characterization of retroperitoneal liposarcoma. Via MiXCR, TCRdb re-called the PCR reads, giving one row per CDR3 protein. Counted here are 10,000 to 12,000 distinct CDR3 sequences, about 29% occurring once; the ten biggest clones make up roughly 8.5%. This clonotype was detected a few times. CDR3 length: 13 residues. CDR1 MGHDK and CDR2 SYGVNS come from the germline V gene. The V end lost 1 base, the J end lost 8 bases, and 9 bases lay between the germline ends. Sequenced: tumor tissue. This rearrangement joins TRBV25-1 to TRBJ2-1; D gene unclear. This sequence was found in a male donor with retroperitoneal liposarcoma. The CDR3 loop reads CASSESKGYEQFF. Here the CDR3 DNA reads TGTGCCAGCAGTGAATCGAAAGGCTATGAGCAGTTCTTC.